Listed here are 10 T cell receptor beta chains from one sample, sequenced in a study of memory CD4+ T cells and cytomegalovirus serostatus. The sort gate was single viable CD3+CD4+CD8-CD45RO+ cells for memory CD4+ T cells. This table comes from immunoSEQ multiplex PCR, and its TCRdb copy is limited to in-frame clones, with some not included. The profile covers more than 50,000 clones, with 75% to 85% appearing a single time and 0.77% taken by the ten largest. Material for sequencing was memory CD4+ T cells from blood. These receptors came from an adult in good health and CMV-seronegative.

The gene calls are TRBV7-2 and TRBJ1-1, with D unclear. This CDR3 is built from 14 residues. CDR1 is SGHTA and CDR2 is FQGNSA in the germline V gene. V was shortened by 4 bases and J by 1 base, with 10 bases between the two germline ends. The CDR3 reads CASSSRGENTEAFF. DNA for the CDR3: TGTGCCAGCAGCTCCCGGGGAGAGAACACTGAAGCTTTCTTT. The whole variable domain, remainder taken from reference TRBV7-2 and TRBJ1-1, is GAGVSQSPSNKVTEKGKDVELRCDPISGHTALYWYRQSLGQGLEFLIYFQGNSAPDKSGLPSDRFSAERTGGSVSTLTIQRTQQEDSAVYLCASSSRGENTEAFFGQGTRLTVV.

The chain recombines TRBV7-9 with TRBJ1-2; 7 bases match TRBD1. The CDR3 loop spans 13 amino acids. Germline CDR1 and CDR2: SEHNR and FQNEAQ (reference sequence). The J segment lost 6 bases and the V segment lost 3 bases, leaving 4 bases of the junction unmatched. In DNA, the CDR3 is TGTGCCAGCAGCTTGAGGCAGGGGGATGGCTACACCTTC. It translates to CASSLRQGDGYTF.

J is TRBJ1-1 and V is TRBV18; D is unresolved. There are 14 residues in the CDR3. The germline CDR1 and CDR2 sequences are KGHSH and LQKENI. The V end lost 3 bases, the J end lost 0 bases, and 8 bases lay between the germline ends. For the CDR3, the DNA is TGTGCCAGCTCACCGGGCGGCCTGAACACTGAAGCTTTCTTT. This gives the protein CASSPGGLNTEAFF.

The V and J genes are TRBV6-6 and TRBJ2-3; D may match TRBD1 or TRBD2 (6 bases each). Between the trimmed V and J ends, which lost 2 bases and 6 bases, there was a span of 12 bases. This CDR3 is 14 amino acids long. CDR1 MNHNY and CDR2 SVGAGI come from the germline V gene (reference sequence). The CDR3 reads CASSYVGAGDTQYF. The CDR3 DNA is TGTGCCAGCAGTTACGTGGGGGCGGGGGATACGCAGTATTTT.

V is TRBV19 and J is TRBJ1-1; the D is unclear. Germline CDR1 is LNHDA and CDR2 is SQIVND (reference sequence). This CDR3 has 15 amino acids. Between the trimmed V and J ends, which lost 3 bases and 4 bases, there was a span of 15 bases. The CDR3 nucleotides are TGTGCCAGTAGTATCCTCGGTCCTGGGTCCACTGAAGCTTTCTTT. This translates into CASSILGPGSTEAFF.

The gene calls are TRBV2 and TRBJ1-3, with D hard to call. Looked up from germline, CDR1 is SNHLY and CDR2 is FYNNEI. This CDR3 is 13 amino acids long. Trimming pared 1 base from V and 4 bases from J, leaving 5 bases between. The DNA of the CDR3 is TGTGCCAGCAGTGAAGGGGAAGGAAACACCATATATTTT. It translates to CASSEGEGNTIYF.

The chain recombines TRBV9 with TRBJ1-4; D not certain. Trimming took off 6 bases at V and 3 bases at J, with 12 bases between the two ends. CDR3 length equals 14 residues. CDR1 SGDLS and CDR2 YYNGEE come from the germline V gene. CDR3 DNA: TGTGCCAGCACTCCGGGGAGAGCTAATGAAAAACTGTTTTTT. It specifies CASTPGRANEKLFF.

The chain recombines TRBV28 with TRBJ1-4, with TRBD1 as a possible D gene (5 bases). Germline V gene data show CDR1 as MDHEN and CDR2 as SYDVKM. The CDR3 spans 14 residues. V gave up 3 bases and J gave up 4 bases, with 9 bases separating them. The CDR3: CASSLDTHNEKLFF. The CDR3 DNA follows: TGTGCCAGCAGTTTGGACACTCATAATGAAAAACTGTTTTTT.

This clone was recorded once. This sequence joins TRBV12-5 and TRBJ1-2; 9 bases agree with TRBD1. Germline lookup yields CDR1 LGHNT and CDR2 FRNRAP. The CDR3 consists of 15 residues. Trimming took 3 bases from V and 8 from J; bases not matched to a gene: 10. The CDR3 sequence is CASGFDRGGRGGYTF. The CDR3, as DNA: TGTGCTAGTGGTTTTGACAGGGGGGGAAGAGGAGGCTACACCTTC.

The CDR3 sequence is CASQTLGTEAFF. The CDR3, as DNA: TGTGCCAGCCAAACCCTAGGTACTGAAGCTTTCTTT. The V and J genes are TRBV6-6 and TRBJ1-1; no clear D. Per the germline V gene, CDR1 is MNHNY and CDR2 is SVGAGI (reference sequence). The CDR3 is 12 residues long. Trimming shortened V by 8 bases and J by 5 bases, and 12 bases separated the two germline ends.